The 13 T cell receptor beta chains below come from one sample, sequenced in a study of beta chain features in type 1 diabetes. The entirety of the isolated RNA underwent reverse transcription, so expressed TCRB transcripts were sequenced. Profiling relied on immunoSEQ multiplex PCR, and the TCRdb table lists in-frame clones only, not all of them. Among around 140,000 clones listed, more than 9% were seen once. Sequencing was done on a sample of naive CD4+ T cells from blood. These TCRs come from a man younger than 35 in good health.

The chain recombines TRBV19 with TRBJ2-5, with 9 bases lining up with TRBD2. The CDR3 loop spans 15 amino acids. Looked up from germline, CDR1 is LNHDA and CDR2 is SQIVND (reference sequence). V lost 1 base to trimming and J lost 7 bases; unmatched junction nucleotides: 7. The CDR3 protein is CASSIGELAGRTQYF. CDR3 bases: TGTGCCAGTAGTATAGGGGAGCTAGCGGGGAGGACCCAGTACTTC.

There are a few counts of this clone. The chain has TRBV19 and TRBJ2-6; D uncertain. Trimming shortened V by 5 bases and J by 0 bases, and 8 bases separated the two germline ends. The CDR3 length is 15 residues. Germline values: CDR1 LNHDA, CDR2 SQIVND (reference sequence). CDR3 amino acids: CASSESPSGANVLTF. In DNA, the CDR3 is TGTGCCAGTAGTGAGTCCCCCTCTGGGGCCAACGTCCTGACTTTC.

The genes are TRBV28 and TRBJ2-3; 11 bases line up with TRBD2. V was clipped by 3 bases and J by 6 bases; unmatched bases: 8. CDR1 and CDR2 (germline): MDHEN, SYDVKM. The CDR3 length is 16 residues. CDR3 loop: CASSLLAGGPRDTQYF. The CDR3, as DNA: TGTGCCAGCAGTTTGCTAGCGGGGGGACCGAGGGATACGCAGTATTTT.

The sample holds many counts of this clone. The chain combines TRBV30 with TRBJ2-5; a possible D gene is TRBD2 (6 bases). In germline, CDR1 is GTSNPN, CDR2 SVGIG (reference sequence). This CDR3 comprises 13 residues. Between the trimmed V and J ends, which lost 5 bases and 2 bases, there was a span of 12 bases. CDR3 loop: CAWAAGSQETQYF. For the CDR3, the DNA is TGTGCCTGGGCGGCCGGGAGTCAAGAGACCCAGTACTTC.

This clone has only a few counts. The chain couples TRBV12-5 to TRBJ1-3; D uncertain. Germline CDR1 LGHNT, CDR2 FRNRAP. Trimming took 6 bases from V and 2 from J, leaving 8 bases between them. CDR3 size: 13 residues. CDR3 nucleotide sequence: TGTGCTAGTGGCACTAGCACTGGAAACACCATATATTTT. This codes for CASGTSTGNTIYF.

In its sample, this clone was seen many times. The rearrangement uses TRBV4-3 and TRBJ2-1; 9 nucleotides line up with TRBD2. V dropped 2 bases and J dropped 7; count of bases not matched to a gene: 15. Germline values: CDR1 LGHNA, CDR2 YSLEER. This CDR3 region has 18 residues. The CDR3 nucleotides are TGCGCCAGCAGCCAATCCCCAGGCGGGGGGGACGGGAGGAATGAGCAGTTCTTC. This gives the protein CASSQSPGGGDGRNEQFF.

V and J are TRBV28 and TRBJ2-7; D uncertain. Germline V lookup: CDR1 MDHEN, CDR2 SYDVKM. This CDR3 comprises 12 residues. Trimming left V 2 bases short and J 6 bases short, with 8 bases between. CDR3 loop: CASSLGLGEQYF. Here the CDR3 DNA reads TGTGCCAGCAGTTTAGGGCTCGGCGAGCAGTACTTC.

This sequence joins TRBV4-3 and TRBJ2-3; 9 bases agree with TRBD2. This CDR3 spans 15 amino acids. Germline-derived CDR1 and CDR2 are LGHNA and YSLEER. V was clipped by 0 bases and J by 4 bases; unmatched bases: 2. The chain's CDR3 is CASSQERGGADTQYF. CDR3 coding DNA: TGCGCCAGCAGCCAAGAGCGCGGGGGGGCAGATACGCAGTATTTT.

The sample holds a few counts of this clone. This chain connects TRBV7-9 to TRBJ1-2, with 7 bases identical to TRBD1. This CDR3 is 13 amino acids long. Trimming at V came to 5 bases and at J to 4 bases, leaving 4 bases not matched to a gene. Germline V gene lookup returns CDR1 SEHNR and CDR2 FQNEAQ (reference sequence). CDR3 sequence reads: CASSHGQAYGYTF. CDR3 DNA sequence: TGTGCCAGCAGCCACGGACAGGCCTATGGCTACACCTTC.

This clone was picked up a small number of times. The chain has TRBV19 and TRBJ1-4; 7 bases map to TRBD1. CDR3 length: 15 amino acids. The V gene end was trimmed by 6 bases and the J gene end by 0 bases; junction bases not matched to a gene: 4. Germline CDR1 and CDR2: LNHDA and SQIVND (reference sequence). The CDR3 is CASSRDRSTNEKLFF. The DNA of the CDR3 is TGTGCCAGTAGCCGGGACAGATCAACTAATGAAAAACTGTTTTTT.

There are a few counts of this clone. The chain carries TRBV7-9 and TRBJ2-3; TRBD2 matches at 8 bases. Germline loops: CDR1 SEHNR, CDR2 FQNEAQ (reference sequence). With 5 bases clipped from V and 1 base from J, the junction kept 5 bases outside the gene matches. This CDR3 contains 15 residues. The CDR3 nucleotides are TGTGCCAGCAGCCCCGATAGCGGGGGCACAGATACGCAGTATTTT. Protein: CASSPDSGGTDTQYF.

The chain has TRBV19 and TRBJ1-2, with 8 bases aligning to TRBD1. The CDR3 sequence is 14 residues long. The germline V gene encodes CDR1 LNHDA and CDR2 SQIVND (reference sequence). J lost 8 bases, V lost 7 bases, and 12 bases had no gene match. The CDR3 sequence is CASNNPTGVGGYTF. The DNA for the CDR3 is TGTGCCAGTAACAACCCGACAGGGGTCGGAGGCTACACCTTC.

This chain links TRBV6-5 with TRBJ2-3, with D maybe TRBD2 (6 bases). V lost 7 bases to trimming and J lost 0 bases, with 11 bases between them. The CDR3 spans 14 residues. CDR1 and CDR2 from the germline V gene are MNHEY and SVGAGI. CDR3 bases: TGTGCCAGCACGTCAGGGACTAGCACAGATACGCAGTATTTT. Translated, it gives CASTSGTSTDTQYF.